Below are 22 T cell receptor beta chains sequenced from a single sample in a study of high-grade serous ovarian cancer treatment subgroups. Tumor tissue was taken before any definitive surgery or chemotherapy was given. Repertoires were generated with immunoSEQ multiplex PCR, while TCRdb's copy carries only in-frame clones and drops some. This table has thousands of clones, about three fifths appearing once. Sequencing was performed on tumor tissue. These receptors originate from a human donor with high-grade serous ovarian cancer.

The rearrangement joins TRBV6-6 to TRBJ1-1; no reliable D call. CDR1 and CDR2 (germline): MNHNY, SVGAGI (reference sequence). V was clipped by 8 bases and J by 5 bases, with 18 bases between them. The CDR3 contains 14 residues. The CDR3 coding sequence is TGTGCCAGCTTAATTCGGGCCGCGGGGACTGAAGCTTTCTTT. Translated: CASLIRAAGTEAFF.

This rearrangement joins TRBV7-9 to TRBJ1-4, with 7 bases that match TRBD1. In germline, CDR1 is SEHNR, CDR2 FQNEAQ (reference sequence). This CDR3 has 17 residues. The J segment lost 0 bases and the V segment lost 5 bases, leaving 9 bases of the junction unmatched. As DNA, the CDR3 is TGTGCCAGCAGCATCCGACAGGGATTTGCAACTAATGAAAAACTGTTTTTT. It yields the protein CASSIRQGFATNEKLFF.

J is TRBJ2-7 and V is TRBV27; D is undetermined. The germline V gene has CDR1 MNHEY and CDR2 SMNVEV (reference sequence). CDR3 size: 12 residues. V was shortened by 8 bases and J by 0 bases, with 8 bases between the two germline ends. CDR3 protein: CASFTSSYEQYF. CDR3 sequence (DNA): TGTGCCAGCTTTACAAGCTCCTACGAGCAGTACTTC.

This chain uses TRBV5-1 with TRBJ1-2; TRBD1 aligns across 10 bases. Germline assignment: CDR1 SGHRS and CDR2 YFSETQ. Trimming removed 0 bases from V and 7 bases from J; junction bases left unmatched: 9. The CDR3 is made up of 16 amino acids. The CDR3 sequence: CASSLEAGQGISGYTF. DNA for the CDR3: TGCGCCAGCAGCTTGGAAGCGGGACAGGGGATCAGTGGCTACACCTTC.

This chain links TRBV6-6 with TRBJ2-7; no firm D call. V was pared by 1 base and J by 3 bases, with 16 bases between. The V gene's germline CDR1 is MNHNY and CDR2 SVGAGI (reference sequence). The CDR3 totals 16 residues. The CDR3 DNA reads TGTGCCAGCAGTTACTACTCCCCACAAGGGTTCTACGAGCAGTACTTC. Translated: CASSYYSPQGFYEQYF.

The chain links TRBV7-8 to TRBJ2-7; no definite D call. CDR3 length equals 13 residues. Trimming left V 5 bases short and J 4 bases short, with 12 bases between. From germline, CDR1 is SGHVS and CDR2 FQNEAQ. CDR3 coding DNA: TGTGCCAGCAGCCCACTCGCTGCGTACGAGCAGTACTTC. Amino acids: CASSPLAAYEQYF.

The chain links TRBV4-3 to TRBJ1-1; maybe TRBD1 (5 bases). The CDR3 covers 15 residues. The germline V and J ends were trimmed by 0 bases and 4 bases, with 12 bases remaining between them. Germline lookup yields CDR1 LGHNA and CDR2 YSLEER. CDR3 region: CASSQELGESTEAFF. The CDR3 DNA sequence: TGCGCCAGCAGCCAAGAATTGGGGGAGAGCACTGAAGCTTTCTTT.

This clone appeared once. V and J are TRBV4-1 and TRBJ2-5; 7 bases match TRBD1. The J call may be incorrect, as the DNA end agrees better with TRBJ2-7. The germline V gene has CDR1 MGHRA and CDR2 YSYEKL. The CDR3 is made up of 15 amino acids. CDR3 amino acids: CASSQGVGTVYEQYF. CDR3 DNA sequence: TGCGCCAGCAGCCAAGGGGTAGGGACAGTCTACGAGCAGTACTTC.

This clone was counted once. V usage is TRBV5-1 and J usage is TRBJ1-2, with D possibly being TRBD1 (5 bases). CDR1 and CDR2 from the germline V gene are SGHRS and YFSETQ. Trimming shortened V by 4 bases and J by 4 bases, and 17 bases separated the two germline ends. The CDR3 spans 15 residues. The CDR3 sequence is CASSLNTGEGYGYTF. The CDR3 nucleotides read TGCGCCAGCAGCCTGAATACGGGGGAAGGCTATGGCTACACCTTC.

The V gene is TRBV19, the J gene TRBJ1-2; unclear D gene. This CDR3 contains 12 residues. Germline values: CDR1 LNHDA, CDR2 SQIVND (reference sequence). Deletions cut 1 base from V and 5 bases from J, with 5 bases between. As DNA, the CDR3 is TGTGCCAGTAGTATAGTTCCGTATGGCTACACCTTC. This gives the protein CASSIVPYGYTF.

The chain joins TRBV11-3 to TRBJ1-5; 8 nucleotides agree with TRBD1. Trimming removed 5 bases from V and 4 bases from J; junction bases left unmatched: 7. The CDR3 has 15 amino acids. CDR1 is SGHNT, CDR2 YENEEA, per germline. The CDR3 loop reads CASSATGAPNQPQHF. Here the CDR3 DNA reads TGTGCCAGCAGCGCGACAGGGGCTCCAAATCAGCCCCAGCATTTT.

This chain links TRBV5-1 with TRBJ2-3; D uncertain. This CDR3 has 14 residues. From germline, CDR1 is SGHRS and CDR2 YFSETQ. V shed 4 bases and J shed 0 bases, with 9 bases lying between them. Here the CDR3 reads CASSMLRSTDTQYF. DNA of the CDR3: TGCGCCAGCAGCATGCTGAGGAGCACAGATACGCAGTATTTT.

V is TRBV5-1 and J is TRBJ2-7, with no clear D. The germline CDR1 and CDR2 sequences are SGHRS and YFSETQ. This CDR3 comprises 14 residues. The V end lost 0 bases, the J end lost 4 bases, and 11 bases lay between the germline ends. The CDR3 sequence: CASSLAARSYEQYF. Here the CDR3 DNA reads TGCGCCAGCAGCTTGGCCGCCAGGTCTTACGAGCAGTACTTC. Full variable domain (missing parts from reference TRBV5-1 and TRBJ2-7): KAGVTQTPRYLIKTRGQQVTLSCSPISGHRSVSWYQQTPGQGLQFLFEYFSETQRNKGNFPGRFSGRQFSNSRSEMNVSTLELGDSALYLCASSLAARSYEQYFGPGTRLTVT.

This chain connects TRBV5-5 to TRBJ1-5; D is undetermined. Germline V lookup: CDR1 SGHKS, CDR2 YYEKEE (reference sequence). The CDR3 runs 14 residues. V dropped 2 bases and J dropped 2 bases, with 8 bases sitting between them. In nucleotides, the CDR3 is TGTGCCAGCAGCTTCCGGGATGGCAATCAGCCCCAGCATTTT. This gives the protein CASSFRDGNQPQHF. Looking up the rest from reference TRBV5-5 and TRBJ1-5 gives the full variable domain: DAGVTQSPTHLIKTRGQQVTLRCSPISGHKSVSWYQQVLGQGPQFIFQYYEKEERGRGNFPDRFSARQFPNYSSELNVNALLLGDSALYLCASSFRDGNQPQHFGDGTRLSIL.

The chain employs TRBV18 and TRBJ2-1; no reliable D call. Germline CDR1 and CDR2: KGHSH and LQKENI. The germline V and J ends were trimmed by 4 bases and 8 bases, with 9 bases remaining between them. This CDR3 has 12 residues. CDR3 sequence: CASSRRRDEQFF. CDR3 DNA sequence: TGTGCCAGCTCACGGCGAAGAGATGAGCAGTTCTTC. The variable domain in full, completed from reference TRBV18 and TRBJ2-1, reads NAGVMQNPRHLVRRRGQEARLRCSPMKGHSHVYWYRQLPEEGLKFMVYLQKENIIDESGMPKERFSAEFPKEGPSILRIQQVVRGDSAAYFCASSRRRDEQFFGPGTRLTVL.

CDR3 DNA: TGTGCCAGCGGAGTACAGCGGGGCGGCTACACCTTC. It translates to CASGVQRGGYTF. The chain links TRBV28 to TRBJ1-2; a possible D gene is TRBD1 (5 bases). The germline V and J ends were trimmed by 8 bases and 8 bases, with 15 bases remaining between them. Germline values: CDR1 MDHEN, CDR2 SYDVKM. This CDR3 spans 12 amino acids.

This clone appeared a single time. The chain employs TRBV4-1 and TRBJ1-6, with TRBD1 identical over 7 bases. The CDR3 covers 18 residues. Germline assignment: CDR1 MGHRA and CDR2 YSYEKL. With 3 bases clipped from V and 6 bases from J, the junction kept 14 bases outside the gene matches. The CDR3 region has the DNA TGCGCCAGCAGCCATCTCCCGACAGGGCAATGGAGTAATTCACCCCTCCACTTT. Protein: CASSHLPTGQWSNSPLHF.

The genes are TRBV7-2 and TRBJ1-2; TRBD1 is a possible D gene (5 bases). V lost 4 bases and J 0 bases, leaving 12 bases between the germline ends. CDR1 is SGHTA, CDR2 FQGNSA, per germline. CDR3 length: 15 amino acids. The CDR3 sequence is CASSYGATANYGYTF. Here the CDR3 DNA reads TGTGCCAGCAGCTATGGGGCTACTGCTAACTATGGCTACACCTTC.

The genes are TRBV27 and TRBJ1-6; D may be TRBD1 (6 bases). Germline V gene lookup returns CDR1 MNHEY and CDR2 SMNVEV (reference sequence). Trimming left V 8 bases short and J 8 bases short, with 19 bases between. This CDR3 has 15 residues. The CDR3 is CASGRGELRDSPLHF. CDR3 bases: TGTGCCAGCGGCAGGGGTGAGCTCCGAGATTCACCCCTCCACTTT.

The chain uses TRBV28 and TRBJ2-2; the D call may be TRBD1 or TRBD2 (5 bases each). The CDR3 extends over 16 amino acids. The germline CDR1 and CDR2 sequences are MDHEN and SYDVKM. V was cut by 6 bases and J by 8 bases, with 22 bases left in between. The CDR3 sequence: CASSASGTVLWGELFF. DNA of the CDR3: TGTGCCAGCAGCGCTTCCGGGACCGTGTTATGGGGGGAGCTGTTTTTT.

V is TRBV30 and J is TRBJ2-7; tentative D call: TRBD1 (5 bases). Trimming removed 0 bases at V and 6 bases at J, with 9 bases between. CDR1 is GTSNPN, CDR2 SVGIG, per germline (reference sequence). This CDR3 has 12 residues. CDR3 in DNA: TGTGCCTGGAGTGTACAAGGGGTCGAGCAGTACTTC. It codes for CAWSVQGVEQYF.

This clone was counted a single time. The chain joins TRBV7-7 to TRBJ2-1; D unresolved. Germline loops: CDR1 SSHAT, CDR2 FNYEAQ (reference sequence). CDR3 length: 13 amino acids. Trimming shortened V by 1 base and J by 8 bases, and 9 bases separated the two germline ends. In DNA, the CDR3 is TGTGCCAGCAGCTTAGACGGTGGCGATGAGCAGTTCTTC. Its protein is CASSLDGGDEQFF. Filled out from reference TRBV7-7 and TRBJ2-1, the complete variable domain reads GAGVSQSPRYKVTKRGQDVTLRCDPISSHATLYWYQQALGQGPEFLTYFNYEAQPDKSGLPSDRFSAERPEGSISTLTIQRTEQRDSAMYRCASSLDGGDEQFFGPGTRLTVL.